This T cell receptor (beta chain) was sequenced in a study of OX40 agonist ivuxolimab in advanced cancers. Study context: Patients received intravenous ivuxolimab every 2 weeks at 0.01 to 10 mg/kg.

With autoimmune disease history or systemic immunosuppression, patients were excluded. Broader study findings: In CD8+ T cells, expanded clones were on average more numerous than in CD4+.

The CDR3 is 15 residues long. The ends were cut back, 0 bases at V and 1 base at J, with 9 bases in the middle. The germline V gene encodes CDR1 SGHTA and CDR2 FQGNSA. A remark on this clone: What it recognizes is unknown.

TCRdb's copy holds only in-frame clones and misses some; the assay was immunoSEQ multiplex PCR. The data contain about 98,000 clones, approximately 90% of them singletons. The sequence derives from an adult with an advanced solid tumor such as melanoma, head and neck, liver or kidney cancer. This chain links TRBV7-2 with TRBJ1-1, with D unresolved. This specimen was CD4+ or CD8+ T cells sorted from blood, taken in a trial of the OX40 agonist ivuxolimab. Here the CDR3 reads CASSLASQANTEAFF. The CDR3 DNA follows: TGTGCCAGCAGCTTAGCATCGCAGGCGAACACTGAAGCTTTCTTT. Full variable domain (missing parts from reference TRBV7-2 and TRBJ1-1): GAGVSQSPSNKVTEKGKDVELRCDPISGHTALYWYRQSLGQGLEFLIYFQGNSAPDKSGLPSDRFSAERTGGSVSTLTIQRTQQEDSAVYLCASSLASQANTEAFFGQGTRLTVV.